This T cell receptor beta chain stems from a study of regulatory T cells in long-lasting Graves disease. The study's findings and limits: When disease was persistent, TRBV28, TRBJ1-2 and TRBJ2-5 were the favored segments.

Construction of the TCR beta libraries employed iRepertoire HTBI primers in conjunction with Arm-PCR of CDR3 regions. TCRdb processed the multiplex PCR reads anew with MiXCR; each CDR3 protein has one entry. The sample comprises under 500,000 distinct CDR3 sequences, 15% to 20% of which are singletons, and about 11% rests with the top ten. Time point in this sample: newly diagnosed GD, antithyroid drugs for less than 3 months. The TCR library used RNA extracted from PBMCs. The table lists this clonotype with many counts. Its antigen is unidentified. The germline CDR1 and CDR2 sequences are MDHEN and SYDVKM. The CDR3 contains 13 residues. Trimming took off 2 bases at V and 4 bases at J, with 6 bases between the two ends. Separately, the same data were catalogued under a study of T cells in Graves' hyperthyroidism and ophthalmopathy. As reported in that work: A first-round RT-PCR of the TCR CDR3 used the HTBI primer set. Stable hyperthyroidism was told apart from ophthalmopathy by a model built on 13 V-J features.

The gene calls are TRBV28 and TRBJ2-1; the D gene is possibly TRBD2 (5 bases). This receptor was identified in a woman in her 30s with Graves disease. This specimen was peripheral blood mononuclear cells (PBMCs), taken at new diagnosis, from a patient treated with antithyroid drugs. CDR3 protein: CASSLTGYNEQFF. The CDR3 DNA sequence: TGTGCCAGCAGTTTAACGGGGTACAATGAGCAGTTCTTC.